Listed below are T cell receptor beta chains from one sample, sequenced in a study of T cell responses to AZD1222 COVID-19 vaccine. Assay: immunoSEQ multiplex PCR; the TCRdb copy retains only in-frame clones and omits some. The repertoire holds 140,000 or so clones, with more than 85% as singletons. The source material was peripheral blood, sampled 28 days after the second AZD1222 dose. The receptors come from an adult who received the AZD1222 COVID-19 vaccine. Both conserved end residues are part of each CDR3. D genes are given only for firm matches. Size tells how often a clone was seen (once, few, many) or the class of an expanded clone, and some rows leave it out.

D gene	clone size	V gene	J gene	CDR3 DNA	CDR3 protein
.	.	TRBV7-7	TRBJ2-3	TGTGCTAGCAGCTTAAGCGGGTACACAGATACGCAGTATTTT	CASSLSGYTDTQYF
.	.	TRBV11-2	TRBJ1-6	TGTGCCAGCAGCCCAACAGGGAGTAGGAATTCACCCCTCCACTTT	CASSPTGSRNSPLHF
TRBD2	.	TRBV28	TRBJ2-7	TGTGCCAGCAGACCACCAAGCGGGATACACGAGCAGTACTTC	CASRPPSGIHEQYF
TRBD1	.	TRBV9	TRBJ1-3	TGTGCCAGCAGCCGGACAGGGGACGTGGTATCTGGAAACACCATATATTTT	CASSRTGDVVSGNTIYF
TRBD2	.	TRBV11-1	TRBJ2-1	TGTGCCAGCAGCCCTAGCGGGAGGGCCGATAATGAGCAGTTCTTC	CASSPSGRADNEQFF
.	.	TRBV5-6	TRBJ2-3	TGTGCCAGCAGCTTAGCAGTTAGCACAGATACGCAGTATTTT	CASSLAVSTDTQYF
.	.	TRBV10-3	TRBJ1-2	TGTGCCATCTCCGGGGGCGACTATGGCTACACCTTC	CAISGGDYGYTF
.	.	TRBV12-3/TRBV12-4	TRBJ1-2	TGTGCCAGCAGTTTCCGTCCCTATGGCTACACCTTC	CASSFRPYGYTF
.	.	TRBV6-5	TRBJ1-6	TGTGCCAGTAGGGGAAGCTCCTATAATTCACCCCTCCACTTT	CASRGSSYNSPLHF
TRBD1	.	TRBV6-2/TRBV6-3	TRBJ1-1	TGTGCCAGCAGTTACCCTGACAGGGGGCGTCCTGAAGCTTTCTTT	CASSYPDRGRPEAFF
.	.	TRBV5-1	TRBJ2-7	TGCGCCAGCAGCTTGGGACCAGGCTACGAGCAGTACTTC	CASSLGPGYEQYF
.	once	TRBV4-2	TRBJ2-4	TGTGCCAGCAGCCAAGGCCGGGACGCCAAAAACATTCAGTACTTC	CASSQGRDAKNIQYF
.	.	TRBV4-1	TRBJ2-3	TGCGCCAGCAGCCACCCCGTCGAGACAGATACGCAGTATTTT	CASSHPVETDTQYF
.	.	TRBV11-2	TRBJ2-7	TGTGCCAGCAGCTTAGATGCGGGTGGGTCCTACGAGCAGTACTTC	CASSLDAGGSYEQYF
.	many	TRBV7-8	TRBJ2-7	TGTGCCAGCAGCTTAGTAGATAGGAGCGTCCACGAGCAGTACTTC	CASSLVDRSVHEQYF
.	.	TRBV14	TRBJ2-7	TGTGCCAGCAGCCAAGACTACGAGCAGTACTTC	CASSQDYEQYF
TRBD2	.	TRBV27	TRBJ2-5	TGTGCCAGCAGTACCCTAGCGGGAATTCAAGAGACCCAGTACTTC	CASSTLAGIQETQYF
.	.	TRBV6-1	TRBJ2-7	TGTGCCAGCAGTGAACCCCAGGGGGGGCGCGTCTACGAGCAGTACTTC	CASSEPQGGRVYEQYF
TRBD1	.	TRBV19	TRBJ2-3	TGTGCCAGTAGCACCCCCAGCCCCACAGGGGCAGATACGCAGTATTTT	CASSTPSPTGADTQYF
.	.	TRBV2	TRBJ2-7	TGTGCCAGCAGTGAGCCAGGGGGGTACGAGCAGTACTTC	CASSEPGGYEQYF
.	.	TRBV28	TRBJ1-5	TGTGCCAGCACCTCCCTTGGGTACCGGACAGCCAATCAGCCCCAGCATTTT	CASTSLGYRTANQPQHF
.	.	TRBV15	TRBJ2-7	TGTGCCACCAGCAGAGGCAAAATAAAAACCTACGAGCAGTACTTC	CATSRGKIKTYEQYF
.	.	TRBV4-2	TRBJ2-5	TGTGCCAGCAGCCTCCGGGGGGCGGAGGAGACCCAGTACTTC	CASSLRGAEETQYF
TRBD1	.	TRBV6-2/TRBV6-3	TRBJ2-7	TGTGCCAGCAGTCGGCCAGGGGGTATTTACGAGCAGTACTTC	CASSRPGGIYEQYF
TRBD1	.	TRBV18	TRBJ1-1	TGTGCCAGCTCACGGACAGGGTCCAACACTGAAGCTTTCTTT	CASSRTGSNTEAFF
.	.	TRBV5-4	TRBJ1-2	TGTGCCAGCAGCTTGGACACCTATGGCTACACCTTC	CASSLDTYGYTF
.	once	TRBV12-3/TRBV12-4	TRBJ1-1	TGTGCCAGCACCGTAGACAGTGAAGCTTTCTTT	CASTVDSEAFF
TRBD2	once	TRBV5-4	TRBJ2-3	TGTGCCAGCAGCTGGCCGGCGGTGGTAGCGGGGGGGCGGGCAGATACGCAGTATTTT	CASSWPAVVAGGRADTQYF
.	.	TRBV6-5	TRBJ2-3	TGTGCCAGCAGTTACCTAATTACAGAGGCAGATACGCAGTATTTT	CASSYLITEADTQYF
.	.	TRBV24-1	TRBJ2-2	TGTGCCACCAGTGATCCGCCAATGACCGGGGACGCGATAACCGGGGAGCTGTTTTTT	CATSDPPMTGDAITGELFF
.	.	TRBV12-3/TRBV12-4	TRBJ2-3	TGTGCCAGCAGTTTGGGCAGCTTCTCCCCGTATTTT	CASSLGSFSPYF
.	.	TRBV7-8	TRBJ1-2	TGTGCCACCGACGACGGCTACACCTTC	CATDDGYTF
.	.	TRBV27	TRBJ2-1	TGTGCCAGCAGTTTACGGGAAGCTTCCTACAATGAGCAGTTCTTC	CASSLREASYNEQFF
TRBD1	.	TRBV18	TRBJ1-6	TGTGCCAGCTCACCGCAGGGGGCCCGGGCACCCCTCCACTTT	CASSPQGARAPLHF
.	.	TRBV2	TRBJ2-1	TGTGCCAGCACCCCCTTGAAGGCTCAAGCAATTCCTGAGCAGTTCTTC	CASTPLKAQAIPEQFF
.	.	TRBV2	TRBJ1-5	TGTGCCAGCAGTGAAGAAGAGGGTCAGCCCCAGCATTTT	CASSEEEGQPQHF
.	.	TRBV6-5	TRBJ2-2	TGTGCCAGCAGGATATCTAACACCGGGGAGCTGTTTTTT	CASRISNTGELFF
.	.	TRBV9	TRBJ1-6	TGTGCCAGCAGCGCGGGGGGGAGCTCTTATAATTCACCCCTCCACTTT	CASSAGGSSYNSPLHF
TRBD1	.	TRBV6-6	TRBJ1-1	TGTGCCGGGAGGGTCGACAGGGGGAACACTGAAGCTTTCTTT	CAGRVDRGNTEAFF
.	.	TRBV4-3	TRBJ1-2	TGCGCCAGCAGCCAAGAAGAAGGAAATCCATCAGGGGTCTATGGCTACACCTTC	CASSQEEGNPSGVYGYTF
TRBD1	.	TRBV9	TRBJ2-7	TGTGCCAGCAGCGTAGGTCCTGCACAGGGGGCCCACGAGCAGTACTTC	CASSVGPAQGAHEQYF
.	.	TRBV10-3	TRBJ1-6	TGTGCCATCTCAGGGGCAGGGTCTGAATCACCCCTCCACTTT	CAISGAGSESPLHF
TRBD1	.	TRBV7-2	TRBJ1-1	TGTGCCAGCAGCGCGGGACAGGGTCCCGGAGTGTTCTTT	CASSAGQGPGVFF
TRBD2	.	TRBV4-2	TRBJ2-1	TGTGCCAGCAGCCAGGCGACTAGCGGGAGGGGGAATGAGCAGTTCTTC	CASSQATSGRGNEQFF
.	.	TRBV3-1/TRBV3-2	TRBJ2-5	TGTGCCAGCAGCCAAGTTGTGACGGGTATAGAGACCCAGTACTTC	CASSQVVTGIETQYF
.	.	TRBV6-2/TRBV6-3	TRBJ1-2	TGTGCCAGCAGCACGAACGGGAACTATGGCTACACCTTC	CASSTNGNYGYTF
.	once	TRBV28	TRBJ1-2	TGTGCCAGCAGTTTCGCGCGCCGGGGGGGCTACACCTTC	CASSFARRGGYTF
TRBD2	.	TRBV6-4	TRBJ2-3	TGTGCCAGCAGTGACTCTTTAGCGGGAGGTATAGATACGCAGTATTTT	CASSDSLAGGIDTQYF
.	.	TRBV5-1	TRBJ1-1	TGCGCCAGCAGCTTGGCTCCTGGGGTAGGCACTGAAGCTTTCTTT	CASSLAPGVGTEAFF
.	.	TRBV9	TRBJ2-3	TGTGCCAGCAGCGTATTGGCTAGTCCCGGGGATACGCAGTATTTT	CASSVLASPGDTQYF
.	.	TRBV7-3	TRBJ2-3	TGTGCCAGCAGCTTCAATCCGGTCACAGATACGCAGTATTTT	CASSFNPVTDTQYF
.	.	TRBV2	TRBJ1-1	TGTGCCAGCAGTCAATGGACGGTCGGTCCGGAAGCTTTCTTT	CASSQWTVGPEAFF
.	.	TRBV7-6	TRBJ2-3	TGTGCCAGCAGCCTAGGGGCTTTAGATACGCAGTATTTT	CASSLGALDTQYF
TRBD2	.	TRBV5-1	TRBJ2-7	TGCGCCAGCAGCTGGAAGACTAGCGGTAGCTCCTACGAGCAGTACTTC	CASSWKTSGSSYEQYF
.	.	TRBV9	TRBJ1-1	TGTGCCAGCAGCGTTAGACCAACCCACACTGAAGCTTTCTTT	CASSVRPTHTEAFF
.	.	TRBV4-2	TRBJ1-2	TGTGCCAGCAGCCAAGAAAGGGGGGCGCAGGGCTACACCTTC	CASSQERGAQGYTF
.	.	TRBV7-6	TRBJ1-1	TGTGCCAGCAGCTCCCTCCGGGCCATGAACACTGAAGCTTTCTTT	CASSSLRAMNTEAFF
.	few	TRBV7-2	TRBJ2-5	TGTGCCAGCGGGTTCGGTCTTCAAGAGACCCAGTACTTC	CASGFGLQETQYF
TRBD1	.	TRBV5-1	TRBJ1-2	TGCGCCAGCAGCTTGGGCCCGGGACAGGGGGGCGGCTACACCTTC	CASSLGPGQGGGYTF